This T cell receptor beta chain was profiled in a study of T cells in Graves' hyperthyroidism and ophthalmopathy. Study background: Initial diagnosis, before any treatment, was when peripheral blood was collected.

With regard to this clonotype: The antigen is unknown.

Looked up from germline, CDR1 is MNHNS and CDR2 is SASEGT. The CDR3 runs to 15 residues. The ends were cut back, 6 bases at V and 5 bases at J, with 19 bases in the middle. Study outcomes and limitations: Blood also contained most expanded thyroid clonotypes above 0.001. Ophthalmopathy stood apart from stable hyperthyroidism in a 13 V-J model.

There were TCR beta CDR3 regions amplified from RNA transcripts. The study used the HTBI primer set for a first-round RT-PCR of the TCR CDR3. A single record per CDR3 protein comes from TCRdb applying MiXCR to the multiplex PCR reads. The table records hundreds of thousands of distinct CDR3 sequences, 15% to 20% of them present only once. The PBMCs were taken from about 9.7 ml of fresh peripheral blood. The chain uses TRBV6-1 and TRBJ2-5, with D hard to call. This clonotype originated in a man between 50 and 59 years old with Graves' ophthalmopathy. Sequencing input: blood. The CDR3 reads CASRPSIQRPETQYF. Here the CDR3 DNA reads TGTGCCAGCAGACCATCAATCCAGAGGCCGGAGACCCAGTACTTC.